A single TCR beta chain is shown here with its context. What it binds is unknown. This table comes from immunoSEQ multiplex PCR, and its TCRdb copy is limited to in-frame clones, with some not included. The top ten clones hold 7.3% of a sample with over 1,500 clones, under 90% of them seen once. Trimming cost V 4 bases and J 5 bases; bases outside gene matches: 3. Germline values: CDR1 MNHEY, CDR2 SVGAGI. CDR3 length: 15 amino acids. This entry is derived from a study of T cells in lung cancer brain metastases. Notes on the study in general: Most clones were lesion-specific, with limited overlap between paired lesions (mean Morisita index around 0.2). Unique productive clones were significantly fewer in brain metastases: median about 1,500 versus 4,500.

Resection was for synchronous oligometastatic disease or a late solitary brain metastasis recurrence. Sequenced input: tumor tissue from the primary lung tumor. This clonotype was sampled from a man between 70 and 80 years old with non-small cell lung cancer. This rearrangement joins TRBV6-5 to TRBJ2-3; 13 bases map to TRBD2. As DNA, the CDR3 is TGTGCCAGCAGTTCCACTAGCGGGAGGGTAGATACGCAGTATTTT. Protein: CASSSTSGRVDTQYF.